This T cell receptor (beta chain) was documented in a study of identical twins. TCRdb analysed the 5' RACE reads with MiXCR anew, one entry per CDR3 protein. The table shows 200,000 or so distinct CDR3 sequences, with approximately 15% occurring only once. Study outcomes and limitations: These conclusions were based on statistical analysis (cross-sectional, not following the same donors).

Concerning this clonotype itself: Its cognate antigen is unknown.

This CDR3 has 14 amino acids. CDR1 and CDR2 from the germline V gene are SQVTM and ANQGSEA. The junction had 6 bases not matched to a gene; V was cut back by 4 bases and J by 2 bases. Separately, the same data were catalogued under a study of T cells expressing NK-cell markers. That study reports: Repertoires of TCR beta were obtained from T cells sorted as CD3+CD56+NKG2C+, CD3+CD56+NKG2C- and CD3+CD56-NKG2C+.

V and J are TRBV29-1 and TRBJ2-3; 7 bases align to TRBD1. Source material: CD8+ T cells sorted from blood. This receptor was obtained from a woman aged 18-29 years in good health. CDR3 nucleotide sequence: TGCAGCGTTGCCCCCGGGACAGCCACAGATACGCAGTATTTT. Its translation is CSVAPGTATDTQYF.